Each of the 20 T cell receptor beta chains below was sequenced from the same sample in a study of T cells expressing NK-cell markers. TCRdb reworked the 5' RACE reads into one entry per CDR3 protein, no DNA. This sample contains 550,000 or so distinct CDR3 sequences. Sequencing was done on a sample of blood T cells: a sorted CD56 or NKG2C T cell subset, CD4+ or CD8+ T cells, or bulk PBMC T cells (not recorded which). These receptors all stem from a man between 18 and 29 years old in good health.

The V gene is TRBV7-2, the J gene TRBJ1-3. Germline CDR1 SGHTA, CDR2 FQGNSA. The CDR3 runs 16 residues. The CDR3 protein is CASSLGTSRSGNTIYF.

The chain links TRBV7-9 to TRBJ2-1; TCRdb calls TRBD2, which cannot be checked without DNA. Germline V CDR1 and CDR2: SEHNR, FQNEAQ (reference sequence). This CDR3 spans 15 amino acids. CDR3 in amino acids: CASSLGTSAPNEQFF.

This sequence joins TRBV27 and TRBJ1-5. Germline lookup yields CDR1 MNHEY and CDR2 SMNVEV (reference sequence). The CDR3 has 15 residues. The CDR3 is CASSSAGYSNQPQHF.

The chain couples TRBV10-3 to TRBJ2-5; TCRdb designates TRBD2, a call that cannot be tested without DNA. From germline, CDR1 is ENHRY and CDR2 SYGVKD. The length of the CDR3 is 13 residues. This CDR3 reads CAISLGREETQYF.

The gene calls are TRBV14 and TRBJ2-1; TCRdb selects TRBD2, and the lack of DNA leaves this call unchecked. In germline, CDR1 is SGHDN, CDR2 FVKESK. The CDR3 sequence is 16 residues long. The chain's CDR3 is CASSQFRTSEYNEQFF.

The chain employs TRBV29-1 and TRBJ1-2; TCRdb selects TRBD1, and the lack of DNA leaves this call unchecked. This CDR3 contains 14 residues. Germline assignment: CDR1 SQVTM and CDR2 ANQGSEA. The CDR3 sequence: CSVDEQGGGYGYTF.

The J gene is TRBJ2-2, the V gene TRBV15; checking the TCRdb D call of TRBD1 is not possible without DNA. The CDR3 spans 14 residues. In germline, CDR1 is LNHNV, CDR2 YYDKDF (reference sequence). The CDR3 sequence is CATEDRVETGELFF.

V gene TRBV20-1 combines with J gene TRBJ2-1; TCRdb names TRBD1, which stays unverified in the absence of DNA. Germline V CDR1 and CDR2: DFQATT, SNEGSKA (reference sequence). This CDR3 contains 14 residues. This CDR3 reads CSARDRQGVNEQFF.

The V gene is TRBV12-3 or TRBV12-4, the J gene TRBJ1-2; TCRdb calls TRBD1, which cannot be checked without DNA. The CDR3 is 14 amino acids. This chain's CDR3 is CASSFPGQGRGYTF.

The chain joins TRBV14 to TRBJ2-1; the TCRdb call, TRBD2, lacks DNA for checking. Germline V gives CDR1 SGHDN, CDR2 FVKESK. The CDR3 is 15 residues long. CDR3 protein: CASSRGLYLGNEQFF.

The V call is TRBV15, the J call TRBJ1-6; TCRdb's D call, TRBD1, is unchecked because there is no DNA. The CDR3 loop spans 15 amino acids. Germline CDR1 reads LNHNV; CDR2 reads YYDKDF (reference sequence). The CDR3 here is CATSRVGGGYSPLHF.

V and J are TRBV29-1 and TRBJ1-5. The CDR3 totals 12 residues. The germline V gene encodes CDR1 SQVTM and CDR2 ANQGSEA. The CDR3: CSVGKEHQPQHF.

The gene calls are TRBV12-3 or TRBV12-4 and TRBJ1-5; the TCRdb call, TRBD1, lacks DNA for checking. This CDR3 is 15 amino acids long. The chain's CDR3 is CASSPGPNSNQPQHF.

CDR3: CASSLDQRAYGYTF. The chain is built from TRBV12-3 or TRBV12-4 and TRBJ1-2. The CDR3 is made up of 14 amino acids.

The chain has TRBV24-1 and TRBJ1-6; as DNA is missing, the TRBD1 call by TCRdb cannot be tested. The length of the CDR3 is 14 residues. Germline V CDR1 and CDR2: KGHDR, SFDVKD. CDR3 protein: CATYPGQGNSPLHF.

J is TRBJ1-1 and V is TRBV29-1; without DNA, the TCRdb call of TRBD1 cannot be checked. CDR3 size: 13 residues. Germline CDR1 reads SQVTM; CDR2 reads ANQGSEA. The CDR3 loop is CSVEGRAPTEAFF.

V usage is TRBV20-1 and J usage is TRBJ2-5; TCRdb lists TRBD2, though no DNA is available to test this call. Germline loops: CDR1 DFQATT, CDR2 SNEGSKA (reference sequence). This CDR3 has 17 residues. The CDR3 here is CSAREPRMEDPQETQYF.

The chain uses TRBV6-1 and TRBJ2-7. The germline V gene has CDR1 MNHNS and CDR2 SASEGT. There are 14 residues in the CDR3. The CDR3 here is CASSGVAEALEQYF.

The chain links TRBV5-1 to TRBJ1-4; no DNA is available, so the TRBD1 call from TCRdb remains unchecked. CDR1 is SGHRS, CDR2 YFSETQ, per germline. This CDR3 is 16 amino acids long. CDR3 amino acids: CASSLAGQATNEKLFF.

The chain is built from TRBV15 and TRBJ1-5; TCRdb returns TRBD1, unconfirmable since there is no DNA. Germline CDR1 and CDR2: LNHNV and YYDKDF (reference sequence). The CDR3 runs 18 residues. The CDR3 loop is CATSRSGQALLGGQPQHF.